Presented here are 12 T cell receptor beta chains from one specimen sequenced in a study of preoperative IRX-2 immunotherapy in early breast cancer. The repertoire was sequenced with immunoSEQ multiplex PCR; TCRdb's copy has only in-frame clones and lacks some. The table has 39,000 or so clones, roughly 80% seen once. Treatment here: preoperative locoregional IRX-2 cytokine immunotherapy. The sample was tumor tissue, taken after IRX-2 immunotherapy. The receptors derive from a human donor with breast cancer.

The V call is TRBV6-8, the J call TRBJ2-2, with TRBD1 matching over 8 bases. The trim removed 11 bases at V and 6 bases at J, leaving 11 bases unmatched. Germline V gene data show CDR1 as MNHGY and CDR2 as SAAAGT. The CDR3 runs to 14 residues. CDR3 loop: CALSRGRGPGELFF. In DNA, the CDR3 is TGTGCCCTCTCACGAGGCAGGGGGCCCGGGGAGCTGTTTTTT.

This clone came up once. The chain uses TRBV18 and TRBJ2-7; 8 nucleotides align to TRBD1. The CDR3 is 14 residues long. CDR1 is KGHSH and CDR2 is LQKENI in the germline V gene. V lost 6 bases to trimming and J lost 1 base; unmatched junction nucleotides: 5. The CDR3 reads CASSPGQDSYEQYF. In DNA, the CDR3 is TGTGCCAGCTCCCCGGGACAGGATTCCTACGAGCAGTACTTC.

The chain joins TRBV5-1 to TRBJ2-7; no firm D call. This CDR3 contains 16 residues. Germline V gene lookup returns CDR1 SGHRS and CDR2 YFSETQ. V was trimmed by 0 bases and J by 1 base, leaving 14 bases between them. Here the CDR3 reads CASSLGLVGSSYEQYF. Written as DNA, the CDR3 is TGCGCCAGCAGCTTGGGACTCGTTGGTAGTTCCTACGAGCAGTACTTC.

The rearrangement joins TRBV11-3 to TRBJ2-2, with TRBD2 identical over 7 bases. The trim removed 3 bases at V and 2 bases at J, leaving 3 bases unmatched. The CDR3 is made up of 15 amino acids. Germline CDR1 and CDR2: SGHNT and YENEEA. The CDR3, as DNA: TGTGCCAGCAGCTTTGGGAGGGTTAACACCGGGGAGCTGTTTTTT. Translating gives CASSFGRVNTGELFF.

The rearrangement joins TRBV19 to TRBJ2-7; TRBD1 agrees at 7 bases. Germline CDR1 is LNHDA and CDR2 is SQIVND (reference sequence). This CDR3 comprises 15 residues. V shed 5 bases, J shed 5 bases, and the junction held 12 bases outside the gene matches. This CDR3 is CASSQVEQGSHEQYF. For the CDR3, the DNA is TGTGCCAGTAGTCAAGTAGAACAGGGGAGCCACGAGCAGTACTTC. Full variable domain (rest looked up from reference TRBV19 and TRBJ2-7): DGGITQSPKYLFRKEGQNVTLSCEQNLNHDAMYWYRQDPGQGLRLIYYSQIVNDFQKGDIAEGYSVSREKKESFPLTVTSAQKNPTAFYLCASSQVEQGSHEQYFGPGTRLTVT.

The chain recombines TRBV7-1 with TRBJ2-2; D possibly uses TRBD1 or TRBD2 (5 bases each). TRBV7-1 is flagged as an ORF with uncertain function. Trimming took off 4 bases at V and 4 bases at J, with 13 bases between the two ends. The CDR3 is 15 amino acids. The CDR3 DNA reads as TGTGCCAGCAGCTTAAGCGGCCAGGGCACCGGGGAGCTGTTTTTT. Residues: CASSLSGQGTGELFF.

The rearrangement uses TRBV9 and TRBJ2-7; 8 bases are shared with TRBD2. Trimming cost V 5 bases and J 3 bases; bases outside gene matches: 13. Germline CDR1 reads SGDLS; CDR2 reads YYNGEE. CDR3 length: 16 residues. The CDR3 nucleotides read TGTGCCAGCAGGGACTGGGGGCTAGCGGGTAGCTACGAGCAGTACTTC. Its protein is CASRDWGLAGSYEQYF.

This sequence joins TRBV11-3 and TRBJ2-3, with 7 bases aligning to TRBD1. CDR1 and CDR2 (germline): SGHNT, YENEEA. The CDR3 sequence is 18 residues long. V was pared by 5 bases and J by 0 bases, with 14 bases of the junction left unmatched. The CDR3 region has the DNA TGTGCCAGCAGCCAGGGAAATACCGGGACAGTAAGCACAGATACGCAGTATTTT. It is translated as CASSQGNTGTVSTDTQYF.

This chain uses TRBV19 with TRBJ2-7; D perhaps matches TRBD1 (6 bases). The CDR3 runs to 13 residues. Trimming removed 6 bases at V and 0 bases at J, with 9 bases between. The germline CDR1 and CDR2 sequences are LNHDA and SQIVND (reference sequence). The CDR3 nucleotides read TGTGCCAGTAGGGACAGCAGCTCCTACGAGCAGTACTTC. This encodes CASRDSSSYEQYF.

The rearrangement links TRBV6-8 to TRBJ2-7; TRBD1 matches 10 bases. The CDR3 extends over 15 amino acids. V lost 6 bases and J lost 6; bases outside the gene matches: 11. The germline V gene has CDR1 MNHGY and CDR2 SAAAGT. The CDR3 sequence: CASRTLTGGIFEQYF. The CDR3 DNA is TGTGCCAGCAGGACCCTGACAGGGGGCATTTTCGAGCAGTACTTC.

The V and J genes are TRBV6-8 and TRBJ2-1, with 13 bases aligning to TRBD2. This CDR3 has 17 residues. The J segment lost 0 bases and the V segment lost 8 bases, leaving 7 bases of the junction unmatched. Per the germline V gene, CDR1 is MNHGY and CDR2 is SAAAGT. The CDR3 spells CASAGTSGIGSYNEQFF. The CDR3 DNA follows: TGTGCCAGCGCCGGGACTAGCGGGATAGGCTCCTACAATGAGCAGTTCTTC.

V is TRBV18 and J is TRBJ1-5; D gene ambiguous. The CDR3 is made up of 13 amino acids. V was shortened by 6 bases and J by 6 bases, with 12 bases between the two germline ends. CDR1 is KGHSH and CDR2 is LQKENI in the germline V gene. The CDR3 DNA reads as TGTGCCAGCTCTCCTACCGACTCTCAGCCCCAGCATTTT. This sequence encodes CASSPTDSQPQHF.